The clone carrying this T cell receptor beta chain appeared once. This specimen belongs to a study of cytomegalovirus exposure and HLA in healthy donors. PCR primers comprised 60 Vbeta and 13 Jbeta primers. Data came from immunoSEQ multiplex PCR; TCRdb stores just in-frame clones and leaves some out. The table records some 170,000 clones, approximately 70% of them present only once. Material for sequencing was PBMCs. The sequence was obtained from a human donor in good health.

CDR3 protein: CASSTQGRNYGYTF. The CDR3 coding sequence is TGTGCCAGCAGTACTCAGGGAAGGAACTATGGCTACACCTTC. This rearrangement joins TRBV2 to TRBJ1-2; tentatively, D is TRBD1 (5 bases). The CDR3 totals 14 residues. From germline, CDR1 is SNHLY and CDR2 FYNNEI. Trimming left V 5 bases short and J 2 bases short, with 12 bases between.